This T cell receptor beta chain was identified in a study of post-analysis software for immune sequencing data. Remarks on this clonotype: Its specificity is unknown.

TCR beta cDNA libraries had unique molecular identifiers. TCRdb used MiXCR to reprocess the PCR reads, holding one entry per CDR3 protein. In the table there are fewer than 850,000 distinct CDR3 sequences, 46% of which are singletons. The trim removed 4 bases at V and 5 bases at J, leaving 8 bases unmatched. The CDR3 consists of 15 residues. Study-wide results and caveats: Five TRBV segments, including TRBV5-6, TRBV5-1 and TRBV20-1, were more frequent in patients than controls.

Sequencing input: blood. This TCR was sampled from a girl aged 5 to 17 with multiple sclerosis. This chain uses TRBV12-3 or TRBV12-4 with TRBJ2-3; 8 bases line up with TRBD1. CDR3 region: CASSSTTGAEDTQYF. The DNA for the CDR3 is TGTGCCAGCAGTTCTACGACAGGGGCGGAAGATACGCAGTATTTT.